This T cell receptor (beta chain) was sequenced in a study of blood T cell repertoires in COVID-19. Across the whole study: Samples taken during acute and convalescent COVID-19 were collected in the United States, Italy and Spain. Sample material is recorded as cDNA or gDNA derived from T cells, B-cell-depleted T cells, or PBMCs.

In the source study's methods: From reference gene primer amplification, estimates of nucleated cell counts were derived. Some clones are missing from TCRdb's copy, which holds only in-frame ones; the method was immunoSEQ multiplex PCR. V, J and clone size were drawn from that table, and D and trimming were deduced from the DNA. Among nearly 80,000 clones listed, approximately 80% were seen once. This clone was picked up a small number of times. Other DNA sequences in this sample translate to the same CDR3. The sample taken for sequencing was peripheral blood. This receptor was identified in a man between 60 and 70 years old with active or convalescent COVID-19.

The chain's CDR3 is CSVEGAGGNTIYF. CDR3 sequence (DNA): TGCAGCGTTGAAGGGGCTGGTGGAAACACCATATATTTT. V is TRBV29-1 and J is TRBJ1-3; D gene unclear. This CDR3 is 13 amino acids long. V lost 1 base and J 3 bases, leaving 7 bases between the germline ends. Germline V gene data show CDR1 as SQVTM and CDR2 as ANQGSEA. Looking up the rest from reference TRBV29-1 and TRBJ1-3 gives the full variable domain: SAVISQKPSRDICQRGTSLTIQCQVDSQVTMMFWYRQQPGQSLTLIATANQGSEATYESGFVIDKFPISRPNLTFSTLTVSNMSPEDSSIYLCSVEGAGGNTIYFGEGSWLTVV.